Below, one T cell receptor (beta chain) is given with its context. Its cognate antigen has yet to be identified. Base quality data are lacking; no much larger clone is found one base away. The data belong to a study of neoadjuvant anti-PD-1 for oral cavity cancer (dated by TCRdb to 2020 to 2022). With regard to the full study: Before undergoing curative-intent surgical resection, most patients got three to four biweekly nivolumab doses at 3 mg/kg. Patients who did not progress were given a fourth nivolumab dose at about day 43 and had definitive surgical resection on days 50-56. Patients with complete response, partial response or stable disease by RECIST 1.1 were defined as responders, whereas patients with progression were defined as non-responders. A roughly 30% response rate was observed in the parent correlative cohort, in which more than ten patients were included. Points the paper makes about the study in general: After neoadjuvant nivolumab, non-responders showed significantly higher T cell clonality (Gini index) in PBMCs than responders did. Only a few patients per response group were included in the TCR analyses, and the authors called for validation in larger cohorts. Higher pretreatment blood Treg/Th17 ratios correlated with both higher pretreatment blood TCRbeta clonality and lower post-treatment tumor TCRbeta clonality.

The CDR3 holds 14 amino acids from the cysteine to the phenylalanine. The read is trimmed to its CDR3 DNA, 42 bases read in frame from base 1. Relative to germline, V is 8 bases shorter and J is 1 base shorter, with 11 bases between their ends. The germline V gene provides CDR1 SNHLY and CDR2 FYNNEI. For deep sequencing, PBMC libraries mostly used roughly 0.5 ug of input genomic DNA, with six replicates for each sample. The immunoSEQ hsTCRbeta kit was used to prepare TCRbeta libraries, following the manufacturer's instructions. Sequencing of the completed libraries took place using an Illumina NovaSeq 6000 S4 flow cell after they had been pooled to approximately 3 nM. Per the source publication's procedure: The immunoSEQ Analyzer handled quality control and preprocessing of the raw data. The analysis was restricted to productive rearrangements, with each unique CDR3 amino acid sequence defining a clonotype. Repertoire clonality was estimated as the Gini-Simpson index, which was calculated using the R package tcR. Student's t test was used to compare Gini indices, and Pearson correlation was used to assess associations with tumor size change. TCRdb re-hosts the immuneACCESS table, in-frame sequences only. Its copies lack some clones; in the studies checked, an unresolved V gene accounts for under half of them, and the cause for the rest is not known. V and J calls and clone size are given by that table; D and trimming were obtained from the DNA. Recorded for this sample are some 15,000 clones; approximately 80% of them occurred a single time. The top ten clones comprise less than 3.5% of the sample.

The time point label on this specimen signifies: before neoadjuvant nivolumab. None of the patients had received prior systemic or radiation treatment, and all were newly diagnosed with stage II-IVA oral cavity squamous cell carcinoma. The cohort was made up of patients with locally advanced, HPV-negative oral cavity squamous cell carcinoma. Peripheral blood mononuclear cells were analyzed directly, without maintenance or expansion in culture. The samples were drawn from a longitudinal correlative study tied to a single-arm phase II trial testing neoadjuvant nivolumab in oral cavity squamous cell carcinoma. Subject-matched pre- and post-treatment PBMCs and tumors from three responders and three non-responders were subjected to genomic DNA-based TCRbeta sequencing. Peripheral blood mononuclear cells were collected once before nivolumab treatment and again after treatment, at the time of surgery. Genomic DNA was isolated from PBMCs using the Maxwell RSC DNA from Cells kit.

This specimen was PBMCs, taken before nivolumab (anti-PD-1) treatment. This TCR was recovered from a person between 40 and 85 years old with oral cavity squamous cell carcinoma. The rearrangement combines TRBV2 with TRBJ2-2, with TRBD2 as a weak D call on 6 bases. The base sequence is TGTGCCAGCGCGGGGCCGAGGAACACCGGGGAGCTGTTTTTT. Translated, this is CASAGPRNTGELFF. Reference TRBV2 and TRBJ2-2 proteins supply the regions before and after the CDR3; the full variable domain is: EPEVTQTPSHQVTQMGQEVILRCVPISNHLYFYWYRQILGQKVEFLVSFYNNEISEKSEIFDDQFSVERPDGSNFTLKIRSTKLEDSAMYFCASAGPRNTGELFFGEGSRLTVL.